This entry describes one TCR beta chain. The specificity of this receptor is unknown. No much larger clone is present one base from it, and per-base qualities are unavailable. These data belong to a study of shared clonotypes between healthy human individuals (dated by TCRdb to the early 2020s). For the study in its entirety: The cohort comprised a couple of women and three men aged 18 to 49 years. Per donor, three plates each were used for CD4 naive and CD4 memory, two for CD8 naive, and one for CD8 memory. Blood TCR repertoires of roughly five healthy adults were deeply sequenced to estimate repertoire size and the extent of clonotype sharing between individuals. To increase sequencing depth and limit assay-specific biases, TCR repertoire library preparation and sequencing were carried out by different laboratories using diverse techniques. Per donor, leukapheresis produced somewhere between about 0.94 and 10 billion PBMCs. What the research found in general, with its limitations: Because the study included a small number of donors, the genetic and exposure-history diversity represented was limited. Incomplete sequencing was indicated by rarefaction of sorted-subset datasets, despite the large sequencing depth. Compared with non-shared clonotypes, clonotypes shared by all four sorted-subset donors had higher generation probabilities. Pairwise subsampling led to the expectation that sequencing depth would affect the degree of clonotype sharing among donors. Sampling was restricted to blood, and TCR repertoires in tissue are likely to differ from TCR repertoires in blood. Naive subsets generally had larger estimated clonotype richness than memory subsets. Sharing across a few donors was observed for about 4.8% of naive CD4, around 3.5% of naive CD8, over 2% of memory CD4, and approximately 0.41% of memory CD8 clonotypes.

The donors were healthy, HIV-negative adults with no recently reported acute infections or vaccinations. Every donor was a Caucasian adult living in Nashville, Tennessee, USA. CD4+ T cells were enriched by magnetic negative selection; naive cells were then positively selected on CD45RA, and the negative fraction formed the memory subset. After blood collection by leukapheresis, PBMCs were isolated using Ficoll-Histopaque density gradient centrifugation and then cryopreserved in the vapor phase of liquid nitrogen. Purity and quantity of every magnetically sorted T cell population were checked by analytical flow cytometry. Genomic DNA was isolated from each sorted fraction and quantified by UV absorbance on a Nanodrop 2000c. Using the deep immunoSEQ assay, TCR CDR3 regions were amplified from genomic DNA by multiplex PCR. Extracted genomic DNA from each cell subset was distributed evenly across all wells of several immunoSEQ 96-well plates, and each plate was treated as a replicate. For sorted subsets, each replicate PCR was loaded with 200 ng genomic DNA, equivalent to 25,000 to 35,000 T cell genomes. Purified libraries were quantified with a Qubit 3.0 fluorometer, sized on a Bioanalyzer 2100, and re-quantified with the KAPA Library Quantification kit. A separate single-read 150-cycle Illumina NextSeq 550 flow cell was used to sequence each immunoSEQ 96-well plate. As for the authors' bioinformatics: Because the immunoSEQ output included only junctional sequences and no quality scores, the filtering could not be the same as the filtering used for full-length reads. To assign V/J genes and CDR3, sequences were annotated against IMGT germline references using PyIR, a Python wrapper for IgBLAST v1.9. Reads with weak V/J assignments (E-value above 1e-6), missing CDR3, stop codons, out-of-frame junctions, or ambiguous translated residues were removed. V3J clonotypes were defined as sequences sharing an identical inferred V gene, J gene, and CDR3 amino acid sequence. The percentage overlap between two repertoires was calculated by dividing the number of shared unique clonotypes by the size of the smaller repertoire. RTK rarefaction, the Chao1 estimator, and Recon v2.1 estimates of unobserved clonotypes were used to assess repertoire richness. Generation probabilities for all TCRbeta clonotypes obtained by the gDNA method from a handful of donors were computed using OLGA. The source is immuneACCESS, and TCRdb retained only in-frame sequences with V and J called. Part of the clones is not carried over; for the studies checked, unresolved V genes explain less than half of this, and the remainder is unexplained. The DNA gave D and trimming, while V, J and clone size come from that table. The sample table contains about 2.4 million clones; only one count was recorded for 90% to 95% of them. The ten top clones hold around 0.4% of the sample.

Clipping removes 5 bases from V and 6 bases from J, with 13 as the unmatched junction base count. The germline V gene provides CDR1 SGHVS and CDR2 FQNEAQ. The CDR3 goes from the cysteine to the phenylalanine over 18 residues. The sequence is cut down to CDR3 DNA, 54 bases in frame from base 1. The sequenced sample consisted of naive CD4+ T cells from PBMCs. Read against the paper, the sample's cell subset or site label means: CD45RA+ positively selected. This TCR came from a man in his late teens or twenties in good health. Some clones in this sample may be carry-over from other donors' samples. The rearranged chain carries TRBV7-8 and TRBJ2-3, and 14 junction bases match TRBD2. The nucleotide sequence reads TGTGCCAGCAGCCCGGCCCGAAGACTAGCGGGAGGGCTTGATACGCAGTATTTT. It encodes CASSPARRLAGGLDTQYF.